Below, 9 T cell receptor beta chains from the same sample are listed, as sequenced in a study of vaccination effects on CD4 cells after COVID-19 (dated 2022 in TCRdb). In the ViraFEST assay, PBMC were stimulated with viral peptide pools, and antigen-specific CD4+ T cell clonotypes were then identified by expansion using TCR sequencing. After 10 to 11 days of culture, CD4+ T cells were isolated with the EasySep CD4+ T cell isolation kit. PCR-confirmed SARS-CoV-2 infection had occurred in convalescent patients between March and December 2020, before the Alpha, Beta and Delta variants emerged in the United States. Receptors were amplified or captured by the immunoSEQ multiplex PCR assay. The table comes from immuneACCESS by way of TCRdb, which keeps in-frame sequences with V and J called. Part of the clones is missing from these tables; in studies checked, under half for an unresolved V gene and the rest for unknown reasons. This sample is represented by under 80,000 clones; around 72% of them were singletons. 5% to 6% of the sample rests with the top ten.

These TCRs are of unknown antigen specificity. Material: CD4+ T cells from PBMCs cultured with HIV peptides, obtained before COVID-19 vaccination. The label giving this sample's cell subset or site can be read as: HIV-1 Nef peptide pool negative control/reference culture. These receptors originate from a human donor who had a prior SARS-CoV-2 infection.

The CDR3 coding sequence is TGTGCCAGCAGCACACAAGATAATTCACCCCTCCACTTT. Amino acid sequence: CASSTQDNSPLHF. The gene calls are TRBV2 and TRBJ1-6; D is ambiguous. V was clipped by 6 bases and J by 5 bases, with 8 bases between them. The germline CDR1 and CDR2 sequences are SNHLY and FYNNEI. The CDR3 length is 13 residues.

V is TRBV7-8 and J is TRBJ2-7; 9 positions agree with TRBD2. The junction had 15 bases not matched to a gene; V was cut back by 2 bases and J by 4 bases. Germline CDR1 reads SGHVS; CDR2 reads FQNEAQ. CDR3 size: 18 residues. This CDR3 is CASSLLLIPSGIVYEQYF. The CDR3 region has the DNA TGTGCCAGCAGCTTATTACTTATCCCTAGCGGGATCGTATACGAGCAGTACTTC.

The chain recombines TRBV20-1 with TRBJ2-5; maybe TRBD1 (6 bases). The germline CDR1 and CDR2 sequences are DFQATT and SNEGSKA (reference sequence). The CDR3 runs 11 residues. The V end lost 2 bases, the J end lost 8 bases, and 9 bases lay between the germline ends. CDR3 sequence reads: CSARNRVTQYF. In DNA, the CDR3 is TGCAGTGCTAGAAACAGGGTCACCCAGTACTTC.

The chain couples TRBV11-3 to TRBJ2-1, with D tentatively TRBD2 (5 bases). Germline CDR1 is SGHNT and CDR2 is YENEEA. The CDR3 spans 18 residues. Trimming pared 3 bases from V and 3 bases from J, leaving 21 bases between. CDR3 sequence reads: CASSLFRFGVSYYNEQFF. Here the CDR3 DNA reads TGTGCCAGCAGCTTGTTCAGGTTCGGGGTTAGTTACTACAATGAGCAGTTCTTC.

V and J are TRBV7-2 and TRBJ2-1, with D unclear. The CDR3 consists of 14 residues. V lost 2 bases and J lost 6, with 11 bases in between. Germline CDR1 is SGHTA and CDR2 is FQGNSA. The CDR3 loop reads CASSLLGRANEQFF. DNA for the CDR3: TGTGCCAGCAGCTTACTAGGTAGGGCCAATGAGCAGTTCTTC.

This sequence joins TRBV10-3 and TRBJ2-1, with 7 bases that match TRBD1. This CDR3 comprises 15 residues. V lost 5 bases and J lost 2; bases outside the gene matches: 6. Germline lookup yields CDR1 ENHRY and CDR2 SYGVKD. CDR3 nucleotides: TGTGCCATCAGTCCCAGGGGGACCGCCTACAATGAGCAGTTCTTC. Protein: CAISPRGTAYNEQFF.

This clone was recorded only once. V and J are TRBV4-3 and TRBJ2-1; D gene ambiguous. Trimming stripped 0 bases from V and 6 bases from J, with 12 bases between. Per germline, CDR1 LGHNA and CDR2 YSLEER. The CDR3 is 15 residues long. The CDR3 DNA reads as TGCGCCAGCAGCCAAGACTCTAGGACCAGCAATGAGCAGTTCTTC. This translates into CASSQDSRTSNEQFF.

This clone has only a few counts. This chain connects TRBV6-5 to TRBJ1-1; no clear D. Germline CDR1 reads MNHEY; CDR2 reads SVGAGI. V was trimmed by 5 bases and J by 1 base, leaving 8 bases between them. The CDR3 contains 13 residues. DNA of the CDR3: TGTGCCAGCAGTACAGTGAGGAACACTGAAGCTTTCTTT. It yields the protein CASSTVRNTEAFF.

This chain joins TRBV6-2 or TRBV6-3 and TRBJ2-7, with 7 bases fitting TRBD1. Germline V gene data show CDR1 as MNHEY and CDR2 as SVGEGT. The ends lost 0 bases at V and 1 base at J; junction bases unmatched: 6. This CDR3 contains 16 residues. CDR3 coding DNA: TGTGCCAGCAGTTACTCGATCTTGACAGGGTCCTACGAGCAGTACTTC. Its translation: CASSYSILTGSYEQYF.